The 20 T cell receptor beta chains presented below share a single source sample, sequenced in a study of cytomegalovirus exposure and HLA in healthy donors. The study ran its PCR with 60 Vbeta and 13 Jbeta primers. The data were produced by immunoSEQ multiplex PCR, yet TCRdb's version contains in-frame clones alone and is incomplete. The sample has approximately 180,000 clones, about 75% seen once; the top ten hold less than 8%. Sequenced input: PBMCs. These receptor sequences come from a man in his forties or fifties in good health and CMV-seropositive.

The genes are TRBV5-1 and TRBJ2-7, with 7 bases that match TRBD2. Germline V CDR1 and CDR2: SGHRS, YFSETQ. This CDR3 region has 15 residues. The J segment lost 4 bases and the V segment lost 0 bases, leaving 7 bases of the junction unmatched. The CDR3 DNA is TGCGCCAGCAGCTTGGGGACTAGAATCATGTACGAGCAGTACTTC. Translating gives CASSLGTRIMYEQYF.

V is TRBV19 and J is TRBJ1-1; the D gene is possibly TRBD1 (6 bases). The CDR3 runs to 13 residues. Between the trimmed V and J ends, which lost 3 bases and 11 bases, there was a span of 16 bases. Germline V gene sequence: CDR1 LNHDA, CDR2 SQIVND (reference sequence). CDR3 residues: CASSINQGIGAFF. The DNA for the CDR3 is TGTGCCAGTAGTATCAACCAGGGGATAGGGGCTTTCTTT.

V gene TRBV11-2 combines with J gene TRBJ1-2, with 10 bases lining up with TRBD1. The CDR3 is made up of 15 amino acids. CDR1 and CDR2 (germline): SGHAT, FQNNGV. V dropped 6 bases and J dropped 4; count of bases not matched to a gene: 8. CDR3 nucleotides: TGTGCCAGCAGGAGACCGGGACAGGGGTTCTATGGCTACACCTTC. Its protein is CASRRPGQGFYGYTF.

V usage is TRBV6-5 and J usage is TRBJ1-2; no clear D. This CDR3 comprises 13 residues. Germline loops: CDR1 MNHEY, CDR2 SVGAGI. V lost 5 bases to trimming and J lost 7 bases, with 14 bases between them. The CDR3 loop reads CASSQLRTIGYTF. The CDR3 DNA is TGTGCCAGCAGTCAGCTCCGGACTATTGGCTACACCTTC.

The chain recombines TRBV7-9 with TRBJ2-3; TRBD2 agrees at 7 bases. CDR3 size: 19 residues. Germline-derived CDR1 and CDR2 are SEHNR and FQNEAQ (reference sequence). Unmatched junction bases numbered 15, after V lost 2 bases and J lost 1 base. The CDR3 region has the DNA TGTGCCAGCAGCTTATATTTCAAGGAGTCTCGGGAGGGCACAGATACGCAGTATTTT. It translates to CASSLYFKESREGTDTQYF.

This clone has a handful of counts. V usage is TRBV5-1 and J usage is TRBJ2-5; the D gene is possibly TRBD1 (6 bases). Germline CDR1 SGHRS, CDR2 YFSETQ. This CDR3 contains 15 residues. Trimming took off 3 bases at V and 0 bases at J, with 12 bases between the two ends. This CDR3 is CASSYGQSHQETQYF. CDR3 nucleotides: TGCGCCAGCAGCTACGGACAGTCCCACCAAGAGACCCAGTACTTC. Using reference TRBV5-1 and TRBJ2-5 for the parts outside the CDR3, the full variable domain is KAGVTQTPRYLIKTRGQQVTLSCSPISGHRSVSWYQQTPGQGLQFLFEYFSETQRNKGNFPGRFSGRQFSNSRSEMNVSTLELGDSALYLCASSYGQSHQETQYFGPGTRLLVL.

This chain joins TRBV5-1 and TRBJ2-4, with 7 nucleotides matching TRBD2. Trimming cost V 0 bases and J 7 bases; bases outside gene matches: 1. Germline CDR1 and CDR2: SGHRS and YFSETQ. The CDR3 is made up of 13 amino acids. CDR3 sequence (DNA): TGCGCCAGCAGCTTGGAGGGAGGGAACATTCAGTACTTC. It encodes CASSLEGGNIQYF.

This clone was seen only once. Mismatch with germline at one junction end may stem from a read error. V is TRBV5-6 and J is TRBJ2-6; 7 bases fit TRBD1. Germline CDR1 reads SGHDT; CDR2 reads YYEEEE. CDR3 length: 15 residues. CDR3 nucleotide sequence: TGTGCCAGTGACAGGGATCCTTCCGGGGCCAACGGCCTGACTTTC. Translated: CASDRDPSGANGLTF.

The rearrangement joins TRBV19 to TRBJ2-1; D not certain. The V end lost 1 base, the J end lost 0 bases, and 10 bases lay between the germline ends. Germline CDR1 is LNHDA and CDR2 is SQIVND (reference sequence). This CDR3 is 16 amino acids long. Here the CDR3 DNA reads TGTGCCAGTAGTATAGGTGGGCTTAGCTCCTACAATGAGCAGTTCTTC. It specifies CASSIGGLSSYNEQFF.

The chain combines TRBV19 with TRBJ2-1; 11 nucleotides agree with TRBD2. The CDR3 totals 17 residues. Germline V gene data show CDR1 as LNHDA and CDR2 as SQIVND (reference sequence). The V segment lost 4 bases and the J segment 0 bases; nucleotides outside the gene matches: 5. CDR3: CASSSHGTSGSYNEQFF. The CDR3 coding sequence is TGTGCCAGTAGTAGCCATGGGACTAGCGGCTCCTACAATGAGCAGTTCTTC. Combining the CDR3 with reference TRBV19 and TRBJ2-1 gives the whole variable domain DGGITQSPKYLFRKEGQNVTLSCEQNLNHDAMYWYRQDPGQGLRLIYYSQIVNDFQKGDIAEGYSVSREKKESFPLTVTSAQKNPTAFYLCASSSHGTSGSYNEQFFGPGTRLTVL.

The rearrangement links TRBV27 to TRBJ1-4; 8 bases line up with TRBD1. Trimming at V came to 6 bases and at J to 1 base, leaving 7 bases not matched to a gene. Per germline, CDR1 MNHEY and CDR2 SMNVEV (reference sequence). The length of the CDR3 is 16 residues. The CDR3: CASSPQGALTNEKLFF. For the CDR3, the DNA is TGTGCCAGCAGCCCCCAGGGGGCATTAACTAATGAAAAACTGTTTTTT.

This clone was recorded a few times. The chain is built from TRBV19 and TRBJ2-2; 11 nucleotides match TRBD2. This CDR3 is 15 amino acids long. Germline V gives CDR1 LNHDA, CDR2 SQIVND (reference sequence). V lost 5 bases, J lost 5 bases, and 4 bases stayed unmatched. Here the CDR3 reads CASSALAGGTGELFF. The CDR3 DNA reads as TGTGCCAGTAGTGCCCTAGCGGGAGGTACCGGGGAGCTGTTTTTT.

This rearrangement joins TRBV6-1 to TRBJ2-5; 9 bases are shared with TRBD2. CDR3 length equals 14 residues. Germline loops: CDR1 MNHNS, CDR2 SASEGT. V was pared by 8 bases and J by 4 bases, with 8 bases of the junction left unmatched. The DNA of the CDR3 is TGTGCCAGCGATGGCGGGAGGGCAGGAGAGACCCAGTACTTC. Protein sequence: CASDGGRAGETQYF.

This clone was counted only a few times. The chain links TRBV4-2 to TRBJ1-2; 10 positions agree with TRBD1. The CDR3 runs 16 residues. From germline, CDR1 is LGHNA and CDR2 YNFKEQ. After removal of 0 bases from V and 4 bases from J, the junction contained 5 bases not matched to a gene. CDR3 protein: CASSQEGTGVVYGYTF. The CDR3 DNA reads as TGTGCCAGCAGCCAAGAAGGGACAGGGGTGGTCTATGGCTACACCTTC.

The chain combines TRBV7-9 with TRBJ2-7; 13 nucleotides line up with TRBD2. The CDR3 totals 15 residues. Germline V gives CDR1 SEHNR, CDR2 FQNEAQ (reference sequence). V lost 3 bases to trimming and J lost 7 bases; unmatched junction nucleotides: 6. The CDR3 region has the DNA TGTGCCAGCAGCTTGGGGACTAGCGGGACAAGGGAGCAGTACTTC. Translating gives CASSLGTSGTREQYF.

J is TRBJ1-2 and V is TRBV4-1; D possibly corresponds to TRBD1 (6 bases). The V and J ends lost 0 bases and 3 bases respectively, with 11 bases between them. The CDR3 runs to 15 residues. Germline values: CDR1 MGHRA, CDR2 YSYEKL. The DNA of the CDR3 is TGCGCCAGCAGCCAAGATACAGGGAAGGACTATGGCTACACCTTC. It translates to CASSQDTGKDYGYTF.

The V call is TRBV4-2, the J call TRBJ2-7, with 9 bases fitting TRBD2. Per germline, CDR1 LGHNA and CDR2 YNFKEQ. The CDR3 spans 15 residues. Losses at the gene ends were 1 base for V and 1 base for J; bases not matched to a gene: 2. CDR3 sequence (DNA): TGTGCCAGCAGCCAAGTTAGCGGGAGTTCCTACGAGCAGTACTTC. Translation: CASSQVSGSSYEQYF.

Note on this clone: The same CDR3 also results from other DNA sequences found in this sample. V is TRBV20-1 and J is TRBJ1-1, with D possibly matching TRBD1 (5 bases). V gave up 0 bases and J gave up 6 bases, with 5 bases separating them. The V gene's germline CDR1 is DFQATT and CDR2 SNEGSKA (reference sequence). The CDR3 runs to 11 residues. CDR3 bases: TGCAGTGCTAGAGACAGGGCTGAAGCTTTCTTT. Its protein is CSARDRAEAFF.

J is TRBJ2-1 and V is TRBV5-4; no firm D call. The CDR3 runs 14 residues. Per germline, CDR1 SGHNT and CDR2 YYREEE (reference sequence). Trimming took off 2 bases at V and 1 base at J, with 7 bases between the two ends. The CDR3 is CASSLHPSYNEQFF. CDR3 nucleotide sequence: TGTGCCAGCAGCTTACACCCTTCCTACAATGAGCAGTTCTTC.

As DNA, the CDR3 is TGTGCCAGCAGCCGCCGTAGCGGGAGTGCCCAAGAGACCCAGTACTTC. This translates into CASSRRSGSAQETQYF. This chain links TRBV14 with TRBJ2-5, with 9 bases aligning to TRBD2. The V segment lost 4 bases and the J segment 1 base; nucleotides outside the gene matches: 7. The CDR3 contains 16 residues. CDR1 SGHDN and CDR2 FVKESK come from the germline V gene.